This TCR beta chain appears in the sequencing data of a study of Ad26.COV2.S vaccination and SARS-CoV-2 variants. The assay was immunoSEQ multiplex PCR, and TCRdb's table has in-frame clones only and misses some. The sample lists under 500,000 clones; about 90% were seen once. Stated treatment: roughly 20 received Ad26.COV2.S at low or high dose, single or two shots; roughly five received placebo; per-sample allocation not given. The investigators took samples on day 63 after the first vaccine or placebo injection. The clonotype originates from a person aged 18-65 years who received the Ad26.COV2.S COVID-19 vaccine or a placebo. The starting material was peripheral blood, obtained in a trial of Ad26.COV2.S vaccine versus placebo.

The CDR3 bases are TGTGCCAGCAGCCAATATAACAGGGGGCCTGGAAACACCATATATTTT. Amino acid sequence: CASSQYNRGPGNTIYF. V usage is TRBV14 and J usage is TRBJ1-3; 9 nucleotides align to TRBD1. Trimming cost V 2 bases and J 2 bases; bases outside gene matches: 4. Germline-derived CDR1 and CDR2 are SGHDN and FVKESK. The length of the CDR3 is 16 residues.